Sequencing of this T cell receptor beta chain was carried out in a study of cytomegalovirus exposure and HLA in healthy donors. Study-level information: A prior study identified approximately 110 million unique TCR beta sequences from about 180 million T cells. Counted in an early data release were approximately 85 million unique TCRs from HLA-typed donors. Study observations and caveats: In a later analysis, V- and J-gene trimming of beta chains associated with a DCLRE1C missense variant, replicated independently. Productive status was seen about 87% or about 30% of the time for most TCR beta V segments in an earlier analysis.

The PCR employed 60 Vbeta primers together with 13 Jbeta primers. Some clones are missing from TCRdb's copy, which holds only in-frame ones; the method was immunoSEQ multiplex PCR. Among 110,000 to 150,000 clones listed, around a tenth were seen once. A word on this clone: The antigen is undetermined.

This CDR3 comprises 11 residues. The V gene lost 6 bases and the J gene lost 5 bases, with 4 bases spanning the gap. The germline V gene has CDR1 LNHDA and CDR2 SQIVND (reference sequence). The chain recombines TRBV19 with TRBJ2-2; D gene ambiguous. This receptor was identified in a man between 45 and 60 years old in good health and CMV-seronegative. Sequencing input: PBMCs. This chain's CDR3 is CASRYTGELFF. Here the CDR3 DNA reads TGTGCCAGTAGGTATACCGGGGAGCTGTTTTTT. Together with reference TRBV19 and TRBJ2-2, the CDR3 gives the full variable domain: DGGITQSPKYLFRKEGQNVTLSCEQNLNHDAMYWYRQDPGQGLRLIYYSQIVNDFQKGDIAEGYSVSREKKESFPLTVTSAQKNPTAFYLCASRYTGELFFGEGSRLTVL.